This T cell receptor (beta chain) emerged from a study of blood T cell repertoires in COVID-19. At the level of the study: The United States, Italy and Spain provided the acute and convalescent COVID-19 samples. T cells, B-cell-depleted T cells, or PBMCs supplied cDNA or gDNA.

The germline gives CDR1 SGHRS, CDR2 YFSETQ. V was shortened by 2 bases and J by 1 base, with 10 bases between the two germline ends. This CDR3 is 14 amino acids long. This clone was picked up one time. Seattle-derived patients entered the study during active infection and were followed longitudinally. Authors' methods: Amplification from reference gene primers served as the basis for estimated nucleated cell counts. Only in-frame clones appear in the TCRdb table, and some are missing; sequencing was by immunoSEQ multiplex PCR. The V and J calls and clone size come from that table; D and trimming were worked out from the DNA. The table lists over 200,000 clones, about 91% of them singletons.

The receptor comes from a person aged 18 to 30 with COVID-19, enrolled during active disease. Sequenced input: peripheral blood. V and J are TRBV5-1 and TRBJ2-7; D may be TRBD2 (6 bases). CDR3 in DNA: TGCGCCAGCAGCTTAGAAGCGGGTTCCTACGAGCAGTACTTC. The encoded protein is CASSLEAGSYEQYF.